These 13 T cell receptor beta chains were all obtained from the same sample, sequenced in a study of T cell repertoires in cytomegalovirus infection. TCRdb redid the calling of the reads with MiXCR, one entry per CDR3 protein. The repertoire holds some 440,000 distinct CDR3 sequences, with about a third as singletons. The sequencing sample was made of PBMCs. These receptors came from a human donor in good health (CMV status not recorded). Some clones in this sample may be carry-over from other donors' samples.

The gene calls are TRBV6-1 and TRBJ2-1, with TRBD2 matching 9 bases. The CDR3 has 14 amino acids. Germline V gene data show CDR1 as MNHNS and CDR2 as SASEGT. Trimming cost V 7 bases and J 2 bases; bases outside gene matches: 3. The CDR3: CASNLAGAYNEQFF. DNA for the CDR3: TGTGCCAGCAACTTAGCGGGGGCCTACAATGAGCAGTTCTTC.

In its sample, this clonotype was seen a few times. The chain joins TRBV7-9 to TRBJ1-2, with 7 bases matching TRBD1. This CDR3 contains 16 residues. The germline V gene has CDR1 SEHNR and CDR2 FQNEAQ (reference sequence). The V segment lost 4 bases and the J segment 3 bases; nucleotides outside the gene matches: 11. CDR3 sequence: CASSSELTGPHYGYTF. Here the CDR3 DNA reads TGTGCCAGCAGCTCGGAATTGACAGGGCCTCACTATGGCTACACCTTC.

There are a few counts of this clonotype. V and J are TRBV18 and TRBJ2-2, with D possibly matching TRBD1 (6 bases). Trimming removed 3 bases at V and 1 base at J, with 9 bases between. CDR3 size: 15 residues. Germline V gene sequence: CDR1 KGHSH, CDR2 LQKENI. The CDR3 DNA is TGTGCCAGCTCACCTGGACAGTTGAACACCGGGGAGCTGTTTTTT. Residues: CASSPGQLNTGELFF.

This clonotype was found many times. J is TRBJ2-7 and V is TRBV6-1; D unresolved. Per germline, CDR1 MNHNS and CDR2 SASEGT. V gave up 5 bases and J gave up 6 bases, with 8 bases separating them. This CDR3 contains 11 residues. Here the CDR3 reads CASSLMGEQYF. The CDR3 nucleotides read TGTGCCAGCAGTTTAATGGGCGAGCAGTACTTC.

This clonotype was counted between two and nine times. This rearrangement joins TRBV7-8 to TRBJ1-2; no firm D call. The germline gives CDR1 SGHVS, CDR2 FQNEAQ. This CDR3 is built from 13 residues. V was trimmed by 10 bases and J by 0 bases, leaving 12 bases between them. The CDR3 region is CATESGTNYGYTF. DNA for the CDR3: TGTGCCACCGAATCCGGGACTAACTATGGCTACACCTTC.

The chain combines TRBV4-1 with TRBJ1-5, with 9 bases aligning to TRBD1. The V gene end was trimmed by 4 bases and the J gene end by 3 bases; junction bases not matched to a gene: 4. Germline-derived CDR1 and CDR2 are MGHRA and YSYEKL. There are 15 residues in the CDR3. The CDR3, as DNA: TGCGCCAGCAGCCCCAGGACAGGGGACAATCAGCCCCAGCATTTT. Protein: CASSPRTGDNQPQHF.

The gene calls are TRBV11-1 and TRBJ2-7, with D possibly being TRBD1 (6 bases). The CDR3 is made up of 15 amino acids. Between the trimmed V and J ends, which lost 5 bases and 3 bases, there was a span of 17 bases. CDR1 SGHAT and CDR2 FQDESV come from the germline V gene (reference sequence). The DNA of the CDR3 is TGTGCCAGCAGCAGCAGACAGGTTCCAAACTACGAGCAGTACTTC. Encoded protein: CASSSRQVPNYEQYF.

The chain links TRBV7-4 to TRBJ2-3, with D possibly matching TRBD2 (6 bases). Per germline, CDR1 SGHVT and CDR2 SQSDAQ. V was clipped by 6 bases and J by 0 bases, with 13 bases between them. CDR3 length equals 15 residues. CDR3 in amino acids: CASRGLRGSTDTQYF. The DNA for the CDR3 is TGTGCCAGCAGGGGTCTTCGGGGGAGCACAGATACGCAGTATTTT.

As regards this clonotype: A junction end diverges from the germline sequence, so it may reflect a read error. The V gene is TRBV6-2 or TRBV6-3, the J gene TRBJ2-3; TRBD2 matches at 8 bases. This CDR3 region has 16 residues. Germline V gives CDR1 MNHEY, CDR2 SVGEGT. CDR3 bases: TGTGCCAGCAGTTCACCCAGGACTAGCATTACAGAGACGCAGTATTTT. Residues: CASSSPRTSITETQYF.

The sample holds many counts of this clonotype. The gene calls are TRBV7-2 and TRBJ2-3; a possible D gene is TRBD1 (6 bases). The CDR3 is 15 amino acids. Trimming shortened V by 3 bases and J by 6 bases, and 16 bases separated the two germline ends. Germline V lookup: CDR1 SGHTA, CDR2 FQGNSA. The CDR3 region has the DNA TGTGCCAGCAGCTTTAGAAGACAGGACGCGGATACGCAGTATTTT. It translates to CASSFRRQDADTQYF.

The chain couples TRBV7-2 to TRBJ2-3; 7 bases are shared with TRBD1. CDR1 and CDR2 from the germline V gene are SGHTA and FQGNSA. The V and J ends lost 1 base and 7 bases, in that order; junction bases with no gene match: 8. CDR3 length: 15 amino acids. Here the CDR3 DNA reads TGTGCCAGCAGCTTAGAAGGACAGGTCGTGTATACGCAGTATTTT. Amino acids: CASSLEGQVVYTQYF.

Many counts were recorded for this clonotype. The chain employs TRBV7-8 and TRBJ2-5; D may correspond to TRBD1 or TRBD2 (5 bases each). The CDR3 consists of 15 residues. Per the germline V gene, CDR1 is SGHVS and CDR2 is FQNEAQ. V lost 2 bases and J lost 2, with 12 bases in between. The DNA for the CDR3 is TGTGCCAGCAGCTTAATGAAGGGGAGTCAAGAGACCCAGTACTTC. As protein: CASSLMKGSQETQYF.

On this clonotype: A much larger clonotype is one base distant, so this may be a read error. The genes are TRBV7-2 and TRBJ2-6; no clear D. From germline, CDR1 is SGHTA and CDR2 FQGNSA. V lost 10 bases, J lost 3 bases, and 13 bases lay in between. The CDR3 runs to 14 residues. CDR3 region: CAILALSGANVLTF. The CDR3 nucleotides are TGTGCCATCTTAGCCCTGAGTGGGGCCAACGTCCTGACTTTC.